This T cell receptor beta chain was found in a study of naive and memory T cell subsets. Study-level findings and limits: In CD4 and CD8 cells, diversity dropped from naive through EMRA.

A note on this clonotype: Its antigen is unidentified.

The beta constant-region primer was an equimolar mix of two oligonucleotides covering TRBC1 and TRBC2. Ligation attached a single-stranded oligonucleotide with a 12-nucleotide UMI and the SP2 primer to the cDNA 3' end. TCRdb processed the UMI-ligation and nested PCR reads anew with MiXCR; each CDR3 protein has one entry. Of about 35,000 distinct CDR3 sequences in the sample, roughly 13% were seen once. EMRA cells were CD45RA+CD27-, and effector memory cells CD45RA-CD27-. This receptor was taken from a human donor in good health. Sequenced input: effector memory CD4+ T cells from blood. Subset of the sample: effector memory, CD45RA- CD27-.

In DNA, the CDR3 is TGCGCCAGCAGCCACCCCGGGACCCAAGAGACCCAGTACTTC. This sequence encodes CASSHPGTQETQYF. V and J are TRBV4-1 and TRBJ2-5; the D call may be TRBD1 or TRBD2 (5 bases each). With 3 bases removed from V and 1 base from J, the gap between germline ends came to 9 bases. Germline V gives CDR1 MGHRA, CDR2 YSYEKL. The CDR3 loop spans 14 amino acids.